This TCR beta chain emerged from a study of cytomegalovirus exposure and HLA in healthy donors (dated by TCRdb to 2016 to 2017). In terms of the full investigation: According to an earlier analysis of a few hundred of the donors, roughly 180 million T cells yielded roughly 110 million unique TCR beta sequences and less than 300 Gb of sequence data. Besides the first cohort of around 700 subjects, a separate validation cohort made up of 120 different subjects was used. Rather than drawing on any new phenotypic data, the later analysis identified candidate immune exposures from TCR beta sequences and the way those sequences occurred across donors. The study was designed to test whether signatures of past pathogen exposure could be identified by cataloging public T cell receptors. Donor age, sex, ethnicity and CMV serostatus were compiled together with the repertoire data. Typing coverage differed by locus: A, B, C, DRB1 and DQB1 were typed in about 629-630 donors, DQA1 in approximately 520, DPA1 in 600 to 610, and DPB1 in roughly 450. Both class I and class II loci were covered by HLA typing, at four-digit resolution. Because of strong linkage in the cohort, a few DR-DQ haplotypes were treated as single units for association and clustering. A later genetic analysis used genome-wide SNP genotypes for about 60% of the 666 donors, treating that subset as a discovery cohort. Using immunosequencing, the study profiled T cell repertoires from around 670 subjects and related those repertoires to cytomegalovirus serostatus. To predict cytomegalovirus infection status, the study combined high-throughput TCR immunosequencing, statistical association of individual TCRs with disease status, and machine learning. An earlier analysis of some 500 of the donors applied high-throughput TCR beta sequencing to assess whether each TCR beta V gene segment acted as functional or pseudogenic. Among the roughly 390 genotyped donors, around 79% belonged to the genetic ancestry cluster associated with self-reported Caucasian donors. Among about 410 genotyped donors of the cohort, an average of roughly 230,000 unique TCR beta nucleotide sequences was sequenced per donor, of which about 20% were non-productive. A later analysis re-examined previously published TCR beta repertoires from 600 to 700 donors and added high-resolution HLA genotyping to investigate patterns of TCR occurrence. All discovery cohort repertoires had been generated on a single sequencing platform. An early release covering roughly 580 HLA-typed donors comprised approximately 290 gigabases of sequencing data and tens of millions of unique TCR sequences. The investigation overall reported the following: Specific HLA alleles were associated with more than 15,000 TCR beta sequences at a false discovery rate of 0.05 in a later analysis. A further reported finding was that TCR beta sequences accurately predicted the HLA-A and HLA-B alleles for most subjects in the first cohort. A later genetic analysis associated a missense DCLRE1C variant with V-gene and J-gene trimming of TCR beta chains, and an independent cohort replicated the association. The only immune exposure information available for the cohort was CMV serostatus. In an earlier analysis of more than 450 of the donors, most TCR beta V segments were observed in productive rearrangements about 87% or about 30% of the time, broadly matching IMGT annotations. A group of highly shared sequence variants was considered likely to be a technical artifact of the sequencing pipeline. The authors suggested that the approach could potentially be generalized to other disease states and immunological phenotypes. Because counts were too low, under 20 rarely observed V segments, including chromosome 9 orphons, were left out of the earlier analysis of approximately 580 of the donors. The study gave a list of some 150 TCR beta chains associated with cytomegalovirus. Assigning TCR associations to individual alleles was difficult when HLA alleles, especially DR and DQ, strongly co-occurred. Correlated functional status among segregating V segments might reflect linkage disequilibrium, but an unknown experimental factor could not be ruled out. Presence/absence analyses assumed roughly uniform sequencing depth across donors, an assumption that may not hold. This cohort had only TCR beta chains sequenced, and the lack of alpha or paired-chain data limited which features could be detected. According to a later analysis, parvovirus B19, influenza, CMV and Epstein-Barr virus appeared linked to several top co-occurrence clusters. Some IMGT-functional V segments, including TRBV6-2 and TRBV6-3, could not be distinguished by the 87-base-pair reads and were therefore excluded. In a later analysis, HLA-associated TCR beta chains showed more clonal expansion and lower generation probabilities than non-associated chains that were equally common. According to a later analysis, TCR association rates differed among HLA loci, with DRB1 alleles showing the most associated TCRs and HLA-C alleles showing the fewest. According to a later analysis, most CMV-associated TCR beta chains appeared to be HLA-restricted, and the HLA associations seemed to be driven largely by CMV exposure. According to a later genetic analysis, donors in an Asian-associated ancestry cluster had fewer N-insertions in productive TCRs than the approximately 630-donor mean. Most TCR sequences were seen in very few donors, while some public TCRs were found in many individuals. Because some donors lacked HLA typing at each locus, the association tests relied only on the typed subset. In both the original and validation cohorts, the classifier was reported to diagnose cytomegalovirus status with high specificity and sensitivity. Three of the identified cytomegalovirus-associated TCR beta chains were confirmed in vitro to be specific for cytomegalovirus antigens.

The cohort consisted of some 670 healthy bone marrow donors. Cohort members were all nominally healthy when sampled, although unrecorded immune exposures were likely present. The donor was CMV seronegative and belonged to the group of around 350 seronegative cohort members. A peripheral blood sample was collected from each donor, and TCR beta sequencing was performed on peripheral blood mononuclear cells. Genomic DNA was extracted from the blood cell samples with the Qiagen DNeasy Blood Extraction Kit. The library was prepared using the immunoSEQ multiplex PCR assay. For the multiplex PCR, a mixture combining 60 forward primers for TCR Vbeta segments and 13 reverse primers for TCR Jbeta segments was used. A multiplex PCR assay on genomic DNA amplified the CDR3 region of rearranged TCR beta genes. The amplified TCR beta libraries were sequenced on the Illumina HiSeq System as 87-base-pair reads. The study's processing was this. Across the 670 or so repertoires, a later analysis counted approximately 75 million unique TCR beta chains, around 10 million of which were shared by at least two donors. A nearest-neighbor algorithm error-corrected the raw reads and collapsed the reads into unique sequences, merging closely related sequences to remove PCR and sequencing errors. V, D and J gene segments were assigned by aligning CDR3 sequences to IMGT reference sequences. For a sequence to be retained, at least a six-nucleotide match to both a V gene segment and a J gene segment was required. A rearrangement counted as productive if the CDR3 had no stop codons and remained in frame with V and J, and every other rearrangement counted as non-productive. CDR3 was defined by IMGT convention, running from the second conserved V-encoded cysteine to the conserved J-encoded phenylalanine. The earlier analysis of some 580 of the donors excluded any sequence lacking an unambiguous match to a single V gene segment. An earlier analysis of 450 to 650 of the donors called V segments functional above 56.7% productive rearrangements and segregating when the between-donor standard deviation exceeded 5%. A statistical classification framework was built for diagnosing cytomegalovirus status from the catalog of TCR beta chain sequences. V and J gene assignment, in a later analysis, came from comparing TCR nucleotide sequences with IMGT/GENE-DB human TR gene sequences. Using the TCRdist pipeline, a later analysis assigned CDR3 sequences along with most-parsimonious VDJ recombination scenarios. In a later analysis, each TCR beta chain was defined by its CDR3 amino acid sequence together with its V-gene family, and reads without a unique V-gene family were excluded. In a later analysis, 550 to 650 highly shared, low-generation-probability nucleotide sequences were removed to address suspected cross-contamination and a sequencing artifact. A later analysis calculated a clonal expansion index for each public chain from normalized within-repertoire ranks of inferred template counts. Generation probabilities in a later analysis came from a VDJ recombination model fitted to out-of-frame rearrangements, and those results were checked against IGoR. Hypergeometric tests were used in a later analysis to score TCR-TCR, TCR-HLA and TCR-CMV co-occurrence, with a repertoire-size bias correction applied to the TCR pairs. False discovery rates were estimated in a later analysis by permuting HLA or CMV assignments 20 times. In a later analysis, co-occurring TCRs were grouped with DBSCAN, and TCRdist sequence similarity was added when clustering was performed within HLA-allele-positive subsets. Co-occurrence clustering excluded repertoires with fewer than 30,000 or more than 120,000 public chains, plus five with anomalous nucleotide sharing. In its TCRdb copy, this immuneACCESS table keeps in-frame sequences only and misses some clones. Where compared with another copy, unresolved V genes explain less than half of these, and the others have no known cause. Clone size and V and J calls were adopted from that table, with D and trimming inferred from the DNA. In this sample the table shows more than 85,000 clones, about 73% of which occur a single time. Approximately 1.3% of the sample is taken by the ten largest.

In the case of this clone: What this receptor recognizes is not known. Within one base of it there is no much larger clone, and no base qualities were kept.

From a lookup of the germline V gene, CDR1 and CDR2 are MGHRA and YSYEKL. The CDR3 numbers 13 residues from cysteine through phenylalanine. This entry keeps only the CDR3 DNA: 39 bases, framed from base 1. V drops 1 base and J drops 5 bases, leaving 9 bases in between. The chain is assembled from TRBV4-1 and TRBJ2-7, with TRBD2 tentatively as D gene (6 bases match). The sequence was collected from a woman aged 25 to 39 in good health and CMV-seronegative. Sample: PBMCs. The CDR3 reads as follows: CASSQVPGDEQYF. The DNA sequence is as follows: TGCGCCAGCAGCCAAGTACCGGGGGACGAGCAGTACTTC.